This TCR beta chain was sequenced during a study of blood T cell repertoires in COVID-19. Study context: Sites across the United States, Italy and Spain contributed samples from acute and convalescent COVID-19. PBMCs, B-cell-depleted T cells, or T cells were the source of the cDNA or gDNA that made up the material.

Original data processing: Reference gene primers were amplified, and this amplification served to estimate nucleated cell counts. Generated by immunoSEQ multiplex PCR, the TCRdb table keeps only in-frame clones and is missing some. V, J and clone size were drawn from that table, and D and trimming were deduced from the DNA. The table includes more than 140,000 clones, around 84% detected once. V lost 6 bases to trimming and J lost 6 bases, with 14 bases between them. Germline V gene sequence: CDR1 KGHSH, CDR2 LQKENI. There are 13 residues in the CDR3. The chain is built from TRBV18 and TRBJ1-1; D call uncertain. The clonotype comes from a woman in her fifties or sixties with acute or convalescent COVID-19. Sequencing was done on a sample of peripheral blood. The CDR3 nucleotides are TGTGCCAGCTCTCTATACTCCGTGCCTGAAGCTTTCTTT. This sequence encodes CASSLYSVPEAFF.